What follows is one T cell receptor (beta chain) and its context. Its antigen is not identified. The repertoire was sequenced with immunoSEQ multiplex PCR; TCRdb's copy has only in-frame clones and lacks some. Of about 70,000 clones in the sample, roughly 78% were seen once. The data originate from a study of OX40 agonist ivuxolimab in advanced cancers. Background on the study: Three dose-escalation patients had partial responses: one with hepatocellular carcinoma and two with cutaneous melanoma. Points from the study as a whole: Average numbers of expanded clones were greater in CD8+ T cells than in CD4+. Low levels of normalized T-cell clonal expansion also appeared in some nonresponders.

Blood sampling was done at baseline, cycle 4 day 1, and cycle 7 day 1. Germline V gene lookup returns CDR1 SEHNR and CDR2 FQNEAQ (reference sequence). Trimming took off 4 bases at V and 7 bases at J, with 10 bases between the two ends. The CDR3 covers 12 residues. The chain is built from TRBV7-9 and TRBJ1-2, with a weak D call TRBD1 (6 bases). Sequencing used CD4+ or CD8+ T cells sorted from blood, obtained in a trial of the OX40 agonist ivuxolimab. This clonotype originated in an adult with an advanced solid tumor such as melanoma, head and neck, liver or kidney cancer. DNA of the CDR3: TGTGCCAGCAGCTCAGGGGTACGTGGCTACACCTTC. It codes for CASSSGVRGYTF.